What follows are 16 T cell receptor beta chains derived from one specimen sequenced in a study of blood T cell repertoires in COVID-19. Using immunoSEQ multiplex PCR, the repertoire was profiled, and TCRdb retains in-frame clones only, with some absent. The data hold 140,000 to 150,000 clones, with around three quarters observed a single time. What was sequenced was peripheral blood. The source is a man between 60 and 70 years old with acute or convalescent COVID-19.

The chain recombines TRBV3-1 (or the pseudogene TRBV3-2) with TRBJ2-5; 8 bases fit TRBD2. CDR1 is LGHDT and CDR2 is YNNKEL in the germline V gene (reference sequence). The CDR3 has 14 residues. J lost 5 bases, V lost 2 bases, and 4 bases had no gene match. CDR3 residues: CASSQQPSGETQYF. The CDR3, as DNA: TGTGCCAGCAGCCAACAGCCTAGCGGGGAGACCCAGTACTTC.

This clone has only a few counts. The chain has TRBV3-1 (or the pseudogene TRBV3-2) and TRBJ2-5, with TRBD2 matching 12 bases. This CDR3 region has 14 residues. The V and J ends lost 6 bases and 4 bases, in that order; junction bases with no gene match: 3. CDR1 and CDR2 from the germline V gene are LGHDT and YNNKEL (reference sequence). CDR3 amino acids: CASSLTSGRETQYF. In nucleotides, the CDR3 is TGTGCCAGCAGTCTGACTAGCGGGAGAGAGACCCAGTACTTC.

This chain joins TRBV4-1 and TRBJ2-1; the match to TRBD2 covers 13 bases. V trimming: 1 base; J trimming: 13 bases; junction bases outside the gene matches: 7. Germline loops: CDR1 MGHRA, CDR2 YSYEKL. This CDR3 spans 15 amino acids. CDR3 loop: CASSQAQGTSGIQFF. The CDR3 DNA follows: TGCGCCAGCAGCCAAGCGCAGGGGACTAGCGGGATTCAGTTCTTC.

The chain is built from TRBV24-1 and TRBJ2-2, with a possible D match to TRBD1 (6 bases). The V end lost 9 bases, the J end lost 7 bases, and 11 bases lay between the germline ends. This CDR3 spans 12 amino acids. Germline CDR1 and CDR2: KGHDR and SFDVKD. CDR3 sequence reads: CATAGQFGELFF. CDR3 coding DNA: TGTGCCACCGCCGGACAGTTCGGGGAGCTGTTTTTT.

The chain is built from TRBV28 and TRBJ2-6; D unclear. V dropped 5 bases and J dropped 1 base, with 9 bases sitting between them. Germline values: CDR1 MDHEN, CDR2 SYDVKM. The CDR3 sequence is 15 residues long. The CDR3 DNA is TGTGCCAGCAGTCTCAGGTTTTCTGGGGCCAACGTCCTGACTTTC. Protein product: CASSLRFSGANVLTF.

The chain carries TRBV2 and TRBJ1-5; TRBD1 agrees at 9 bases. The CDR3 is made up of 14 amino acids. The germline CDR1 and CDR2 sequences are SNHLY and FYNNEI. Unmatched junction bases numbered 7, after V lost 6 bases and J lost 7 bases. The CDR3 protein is CASSQDRGGQPQHF. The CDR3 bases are TGTGCCAGCAGCCAGGACAGGGGTGGACAGCCCCAGCATTTT.

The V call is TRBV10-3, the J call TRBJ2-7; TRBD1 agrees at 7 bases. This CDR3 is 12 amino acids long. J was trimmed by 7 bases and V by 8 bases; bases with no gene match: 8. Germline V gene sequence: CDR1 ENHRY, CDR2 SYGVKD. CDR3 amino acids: CAIGKGAGEQYF. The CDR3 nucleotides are TGTGCCATCGGGAAGGGGGCAGGTGAGCAGTACTTC.

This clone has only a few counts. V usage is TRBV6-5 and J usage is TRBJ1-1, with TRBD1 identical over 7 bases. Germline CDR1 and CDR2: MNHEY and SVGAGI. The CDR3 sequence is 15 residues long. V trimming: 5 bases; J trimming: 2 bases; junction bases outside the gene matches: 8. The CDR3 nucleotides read TGTGCCAGCAGTCTCCGGACAGGTCGAAACACTGAAGCTTTCTTT. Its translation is CASSLRTGRNTEAFF.

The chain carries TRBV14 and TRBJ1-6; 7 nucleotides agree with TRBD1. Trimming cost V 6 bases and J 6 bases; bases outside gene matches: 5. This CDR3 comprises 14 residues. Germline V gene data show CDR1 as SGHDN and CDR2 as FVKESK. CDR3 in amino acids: CASRPGQPNSPLHF. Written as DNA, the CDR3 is TGTGCCAGCAGACCGGGACAGCCTAATTCACCCCTCCACTTT.

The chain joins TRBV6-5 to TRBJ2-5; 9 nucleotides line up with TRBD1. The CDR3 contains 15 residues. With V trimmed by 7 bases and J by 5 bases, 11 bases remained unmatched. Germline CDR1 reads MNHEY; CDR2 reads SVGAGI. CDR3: CASKRGQGPEETQYF. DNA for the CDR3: TGTGCCAGCAAAAGGGGACAGGGCCCCGAGGAGACCCAGTACTTC.

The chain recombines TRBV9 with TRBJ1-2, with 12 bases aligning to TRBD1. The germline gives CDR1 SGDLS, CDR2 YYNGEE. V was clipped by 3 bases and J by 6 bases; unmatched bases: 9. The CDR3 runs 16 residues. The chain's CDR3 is CASSAGQGASVNGYTF. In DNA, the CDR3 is TGTGCCAGCAGCGCGGGACAGGGGGCGAGCGTGAATGGCTACACCTTC.

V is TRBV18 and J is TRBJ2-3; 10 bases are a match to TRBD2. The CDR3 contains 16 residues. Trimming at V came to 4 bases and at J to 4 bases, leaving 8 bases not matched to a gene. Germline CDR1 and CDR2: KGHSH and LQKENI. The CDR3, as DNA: TGTGCCAGCTCACTAGAGATAGCGGGAGGAGCAGATACGCAGTATTTT. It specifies CASSLEIAGGADTQYF. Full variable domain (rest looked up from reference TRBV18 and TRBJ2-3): NAGVMQNPRHLVRRRGQEARLRCSPMKGHSHVYWYRQLPEEGLKFMVYLQKENIIDESGMPKERFSAEFPKEGPSILRIQQVVRGDSAAYFCASSLEIAGGADTQYFGPGTRLTVL.

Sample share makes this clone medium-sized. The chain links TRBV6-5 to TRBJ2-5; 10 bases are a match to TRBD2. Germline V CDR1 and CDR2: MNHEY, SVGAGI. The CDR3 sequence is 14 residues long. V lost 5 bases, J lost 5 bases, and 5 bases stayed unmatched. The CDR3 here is CASSTTSGFETQYF. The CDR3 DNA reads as TGTGCCAGCAGTACGACTAGCGGGTTTGAGACCCAGTACTTC.

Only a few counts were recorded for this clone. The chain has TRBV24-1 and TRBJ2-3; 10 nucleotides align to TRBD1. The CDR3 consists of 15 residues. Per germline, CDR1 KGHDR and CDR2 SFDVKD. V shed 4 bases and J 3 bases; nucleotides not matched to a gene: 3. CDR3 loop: CATSDTGQGTDTQYF. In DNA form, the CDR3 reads TGTGCCACCAGTGACACGGGACAGGGGACAGATACGCAGTATTTT.

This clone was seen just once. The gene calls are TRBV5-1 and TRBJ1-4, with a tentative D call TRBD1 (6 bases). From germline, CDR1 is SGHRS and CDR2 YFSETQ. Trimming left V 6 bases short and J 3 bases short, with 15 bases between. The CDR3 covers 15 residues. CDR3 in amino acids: CASTPLGAANEKLFF. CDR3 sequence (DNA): TGCGCCAGCACTCCCCTGGGGGCCGCTAATGAAAAACTGTTTTTT.

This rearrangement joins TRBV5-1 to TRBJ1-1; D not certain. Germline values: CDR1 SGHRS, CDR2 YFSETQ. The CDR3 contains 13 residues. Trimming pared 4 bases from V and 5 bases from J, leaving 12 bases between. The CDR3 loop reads CASSPQRDTEAFF. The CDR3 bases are TGCGCCAGCAGCCCGCAGAGGGATACTGAAGCTTTCTTT.